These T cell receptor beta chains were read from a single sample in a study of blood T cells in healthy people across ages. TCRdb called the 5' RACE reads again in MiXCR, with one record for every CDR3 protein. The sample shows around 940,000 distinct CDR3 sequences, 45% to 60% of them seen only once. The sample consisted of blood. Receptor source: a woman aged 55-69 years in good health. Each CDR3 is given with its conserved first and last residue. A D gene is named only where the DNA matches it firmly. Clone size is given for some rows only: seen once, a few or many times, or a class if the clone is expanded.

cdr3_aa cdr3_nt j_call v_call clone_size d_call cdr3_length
CASSLMAQALGTQYF TGTGCCAGCAGCTTAATGGCACAGGCCCTCGGGACCCAGTACTTC TRBJ2-5 TRBV7-2 NA NA 15
CASSYSTRGAQYF TGTGCCAGCAGTTACTCGACCAGGGGAGCGCAGTACTTC TRBJ2-5 TRBV6-6 NA NA 13
CASSPHEQGDTQYF TGTGCCAGCTCACCTCACGAACAGGGAGATACGCAGTATTTT TRBJ2-3 TRBV18 NA NA 14
CTADRSSWGETQYF TGCACCGCGGACAGGTCCTCATGGGGAGAGACCCAGTACTTC TRBJ2-5 TRBV20-1 few TRBD1 14
CASSTFGLAGDGANVLTF TGTGCCAGCAGTACCTTCGGACTAGCGGGAGATGGGGCCAACGTCCTGACTTTC TRBJ2-6 TRBV3-1 NA TRBD2 18
CSALLTGAQETQYF TGCAGCGCACTCCTTACAGGGGCCCAAGAGACCCAGTACTTC TRBJ2-5 TRBV29-1 NA TRBD1 14
CASSANGYTF TGTGCCAGCAGTGCGAATGGCTACACCTTC TRBJ1-2 TRBV25-1 few NA 10
CASSPSSRGGRSYEQYF TGCGCCAGCAGCCCCTCATCTCGGGGGGGTCGGTCCTACGAGCAGTACTTC TRBJ2-7 TRBV5-1 NA TRBD2 17
CASKKTGFGEKLFF TGTGCAAGCAAGAAGACAGGGTTTGGAGAAAAACTGTTTTTT TRBJ1-4 TRBV7-9 few TRBD1 14
CASSLWERGKETQYF TGTGCCAGCAGTTTGTGGGAGAGGGGCAAAGAGACCCAGTACTTC TRBJ2-5 TRBV12-3/TRBV12-4 NA NA 15
CASSFVRGGQETQYF TGTGCCAGCAGTTTCGTTAGGGGTGGTCAAGAGACCCAGTACTTC TRBJ2-5 TRBV12-3/TRBV12-4 few NA 15
CASSSGHQRYTQYF TGTGCCAGCAGCTCGGGACACCAGAGGTATACGCAGTATTTT TRBJ2-3 TRBV11-2 few NA 14
CSVTRGEDTEAFF TGCAGCGTTACCAGGGGTGAAGACACTGAAGCTTTCTTT TRBJ1-1 TRBV29-1 NA NA 13
CASSFRIGGLNEQFF TGTGCCAGCAGCTTCCGTATAGGGGGCCTTAATGAGCAGTTCTTC TRBJ2-1 TRBV7-2 once TRBD1 15
CASSTLQGYEQFF TGTGCCAGCAGTACTCTTCAGGGCTATGAGCAGTTCTTC TRBJ2-1 TRBV28 NA NA 13
CASSKYRDANTDTQYF TGCGCCAGCAGCAAGTACCGGGACGCCAACACAGATACGCAGTATTTT TRBJ2-3 TRBV4-1 NA NA 16
CASSLAVSSYNEQFF TGTGCCAGCAGTTTAGCGGTCAGCTCCTACAATGAGCAGTTCTTC TRBJ2-1 TRBV7-2 few NA 15
CASRESAGTENEQYF TGTGCCAGCAGGGAGAGCGCCGGGACAGAAAACGAGCAGTACTTC TRBJ2-7 TRBV7-9 NA TRBD1 15
CASSLARGSEQFF TGTGCCAGCAGCTTAGCACGGGGATCTGAACAGTTCTTC TRBJ2-1 TRBV7-2 NA NA 13
CASSYGPGLAQETQYF TGTGCCAGCAGTTACGGGCCGGGGCTTGCCCAAGAGACCCAGTACTTC TRBJ2-5 TRBV6-2/TRBV6-3 NA NA 16
CASSLLLVGQTMNTEAFF TGTGCCAGCAGCTTACTCCTAGTTGGACAGACGATGAACACTGAAGCTTTCTTT TRBJ1-1 TRBV7-2 once NA 18
CAIRPGQGESSPLHF TGTGCCATCAGACCAGGACAGGGGGAGAGTTCACCCCTCCACTTT TRBJ1-6 TRBV10-3 NA TRBD1 15
CASSAQADSEQYF TGTGCCAGCAGCGCACAGGCCGACAGCGAGCAGTACTTC TRBJ2-7 TRBV7-3 NA NA 13
CAIKPGTATNYGYTF TGTGCCATAAAGCCCGGGACGGCTACTAACTATGGCTACACCTTC TRBJ1-2 TRBV28 NA NA 15
CASSQLYTVAQETQYF TGTGCCAGCAGCCAACTTTATACAGTGGCCCAAGAGACCCAGTACTTC TRBJ2-5 TRBV3-1 once NA 16
CASSLPSENIQYF TGTGCCAGCAGTTTGCCTAGCGAAAACATTCAGTACTTC TRBJ2-4 TRBV12-3/TRBV12-4 few NA 13
CASRTGIYGYTF TGTGCCAGCAGGACAGGGATCTATGGCTACACCTTC TRBJ1-2 TRBV28 NA TRBD1 12
CASSSEASSGANVLTF TGTGCCAGTAGTTCCGAAGCCAGCTCTGGGGCCAACGTCCTGACTTTC TRBJ2-6 TRBV19 NA NA 16
CASSENGGHTGELFF TGTGCCAGCAGTGAAAACGGGGGACACACCGGGGAGCTGTTTTTT TRBJ2-2 TRBV2 NA NA 15
CAIKGQGPTDTQYF TGTGCCATCAAGGGACAGGGGCCCACAGATACGCAGTATTTT TRBJ2-3 TRBV10-3 NA TRBD1 14
CATSDPDRDSQETQYF TGTGCCACCAGTGACCCTGACAGGGATTCACAAGAGACCCAGTACTTC TRBJ2-5 TRBV24-1 NA TRBD1 16
CASSALQGPPGGYTF TGTGCCAGCAGTGCACTACAGGGACCGCCGGGCGGCTACACCTTC TRBJ1-2 TRBV28 few NA 15
CASSGGGQRGSQPQHF TGTGCCAGCAGTGGGGGGGGACAAAGAGGGAGTCAGCCCCAGCATTTT TRBJ1-5 TRBV2 once NA 16
CASSVRDSYTGELFF TGTGCCAGCAGCGTAAGGGACAGCTACACCGGGGAGCTGTTTTTT TRBJ2-2 TRBV13 once TRBD1 15
CASSFPSSGANVLTF TGTGCCAGCAGTTTCCCCAGCTCTGGGGCCAACGTCCTGACTTTC TRBJ2-6 TRBV12-3/TRBV12-4 NA NA 15
CASKGYHYEQYF TGTGCCAGCAAAGGGTACCACTACGAGCAGTACTTC TRBJ2-7 TRBV25-1 NA NA 12
CASSSPGLLDNEQFF TGTGCCAGCAGCTCTCCGGGACTCCTTGACAATGAGCAGTTCTTC TRBJ2-1 TRBV12-3/TRBV12-4 once NA 15
CVSSLTSGSSYNEQFF TGCGTCAGCAGCTTAACTAGCGGGAGCTCCTACAATGAGCAGTTCTTC TRBJ2-1 TRBV5-1 NA TRBD2 16
CATSQRGLSYEQYF TGTGCCACCAGCCAACGGGGACTATCCTACGAGCAGTACTTC TRBJ2-7 TRBV15 NA TRBD2 14
CATGLGGEQFF TGTGCCACCGGCTTAGGAGGTGAGCAGTTCTTC TRBJ2-1 TRBV15 NA NA 11
CASSLRTSGFGGGGDTQYF TGTGCCAGCAGTTTGCGGACTAGCGGGTTCGGAGGGGGAGGAGATACGCAGTATTTT TRBJ2-3 TRBV12-3/TRBV12-4 NA TRBD2 19
CSATTASEGTDTQYF TGCAGTGCTACCACAGCCTCAGAGGGCACAGATACGCAGTATTTT TRBJ2-3 TRBV20-1 NA NA 15
CSARDLGVSGYGYTF TGCAGTGCTAGAGATCTTGGAGTATCGGGCTATGGCTACACCTTC TRBJ1-2 TRBV20-1 NA NA 15
CASSLEQGTLKTQYF TGCGCCAGCAGCTTGGAACAAGGTACTCTGAAGACCCAGTACTTC TRBJ2-5 TRBV5-1 NA NA 15
CSASLGFRNQPQHF TGCAGTGCTAGTCTCGGGTTCCGCAATCAGCCCCAGCATTTT TRBJ1-5 TRBV20-1 many NA 14
CASSLNGLVTDTQYF TGTGCCAGCAGTTTAAACGGACTCGTCACAGATACGCAGTATTTT TRBJ2-3 TRBV28 few NA 15
CASKTELNYGYTF TGTGCCAGTAAGACAGAGCTTAACTATGGCTACACCTTC TRBJ1-2 TRBV7-9 few NA 13
CASSRIAGGPKNIQYF TGTGCCAGCAGTAGAATAGCGGGAGGCCCCAAAAACATTCAGTACTTC TRBJ2-4 TRBV28 few TRBD2 16
CASSEALALSYEQYF TGTGCCAGCAGTGAAGCGCTAGCTTTGAGTTACGAGCAGTACTTC TRBJ2-7 TRBV6-1 NA NA 15
CSGRLAGGPSYEQYF TGCAGTGGACGACTAGCGGGAGGGCCCTCCTACGAGCAGTACTTC TRBJ2-7 TRBV20-1 NA TRBD2 15
CSVETESYEQYF TGCAGCGTTGAAACAGAGTCCTACGAGCAGTACTTC TRBJ2-7 TRBV29-1 few NA 12
CASSLLAIKTYEQYF TGTGCCAGCAGTTTACTGGCTATCAAGACCTACGAGCAGTACTTC TRBJ2-7 TRBV28 few NA 15
CASSLDPGNSYNEQFF TGCGCCAGCAGCTTGGATCCGGGCAACTCCTACAATGAGCAGTTCTTC TRBJ2-1 TRBV5-1 once NA 16
CASSNIEGGETQYF TGTGCCAGCAGCAATATAGAAGGCGGGGAGACCCAGTACTTC TRBJ2-5 TRBV6-6 NA NA 14
CASSYRVAGSTDTQYF TGTGCCAGCAGTTACCGGGTAGCGGGAAGCACAGATACGCAGTATTTT TRBJ2-3 TRBV6-2/TRBV6-3 NA TRBD2 16
CASSNRPLYEQYF TGCGCCAGCAGCAATCGGCCCCTCTACGAGCAGTACTTC TRBJ2-7 TRBV5-1 NA NA 13
CASSPLLGGSYNEQFF TGTGCCAGCAGTCCCCTTCTCGGCGGATCCTACAATGAGCAGTTCTTC TRBJ2-1 TRBV27 NA NA 16